This T cell receptor (beta chain) originates from a study of monozygotic twins with inflammatory bowel disease. Nested amplification of TCRalpha and TCRbeta cDNA involved two PCRs of around 15 and 9 cycles. Reprocessing the 5' RACE reads, TCRdb reports a single entry for every CDR3 protein and omits DNA. The sample spans 330,000 or so distinct CDR3 sequences; the ten largest clones claim around 2%. CDR3 length: 16 residues. Germline V CDR1 and CDR2: MNHEY, SVGAGI. The chain has TRBV6-5 and TRBJ1-4. Material for sequencing was blood. The sequence derives from a human donor with ulcerative colitis or Crohn's disease, or a healthy co-twin of an affected twin (not recorded which). The CDR3 region is CASSYGGEGMNEKLFF.